The clone carrying this TCR beta chain was picked up many times. Antigen unknown. Generation of TCR cDNA used 5'RACE template switching (which added a universal primer site and UMIs). TCRdb re-derived calls from the 5' RACE reads in MiXCR, one entry per CDR3 protein. The table includes approximately 240,000 distinct CDR3 sequences, about 3.5% detected once. The CDR3 is 14 amino acids. The V gene lost 5 bases and the J gene lost 3 bases, with 11 bases spanning the gap. The data originate from a study of T cells after yellow fever vaccination. Across the whole study: Low-cell-number fractions were prepared with SMART-Seq v4 Ultra Low Input. Study-wide results and caveats: Subsequent to the booster, the majority of primary-vaccination clones reappeared (around 96% CD4, 85% to 90% CD8).

The source was PBMCs, collected 15 days after the yellow fever booster vaccination. The V call is TRBV12-3 or TRBV12-4, the J call TRBJ1-3; D unclear. The receptor was isolated from a man aged 18 to 30 who received the YFV17D yellow fever vaccine. This chain's CDR3 is CASSLAERGNTIYF. The CDR3 bases are TGTGCCAGCAGTCTTGCAGAACGTGGAAACACCATATATTTT.